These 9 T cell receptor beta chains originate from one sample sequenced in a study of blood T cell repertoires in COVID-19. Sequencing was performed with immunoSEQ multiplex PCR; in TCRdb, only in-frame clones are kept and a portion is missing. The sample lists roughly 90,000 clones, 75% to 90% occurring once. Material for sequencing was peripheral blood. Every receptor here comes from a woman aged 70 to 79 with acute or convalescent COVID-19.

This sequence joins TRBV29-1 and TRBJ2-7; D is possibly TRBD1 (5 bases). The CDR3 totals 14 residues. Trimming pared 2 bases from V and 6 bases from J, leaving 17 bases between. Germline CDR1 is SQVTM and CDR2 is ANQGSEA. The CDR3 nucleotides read TGCAGCGTTGAATTTGGTCAGGGTATTAGCGAGCAGTACTTC. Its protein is CSVEFGQGISEQYF.

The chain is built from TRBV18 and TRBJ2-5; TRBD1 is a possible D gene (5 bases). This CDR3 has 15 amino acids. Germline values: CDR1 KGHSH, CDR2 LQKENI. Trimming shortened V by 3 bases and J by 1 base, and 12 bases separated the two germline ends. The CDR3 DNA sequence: TGTGCCAGCTCACCTAGACAGTACTCCCAAGAGACCCAGTACTTC. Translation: CASSPRQYSQETQYF.

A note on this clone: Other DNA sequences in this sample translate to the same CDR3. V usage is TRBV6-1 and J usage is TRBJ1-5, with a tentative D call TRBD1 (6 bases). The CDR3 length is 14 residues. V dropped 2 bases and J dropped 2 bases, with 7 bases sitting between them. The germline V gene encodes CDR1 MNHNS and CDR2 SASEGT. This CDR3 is CASSETGRNQPQHF. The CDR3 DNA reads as TGTGCCAGCAGTGAAACAGGGCGCAATCAGCCCCAGCATTTT.

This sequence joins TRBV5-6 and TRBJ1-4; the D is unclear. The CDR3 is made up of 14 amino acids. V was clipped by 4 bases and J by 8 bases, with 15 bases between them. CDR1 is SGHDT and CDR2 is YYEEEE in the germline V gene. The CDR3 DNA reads TGTGCCAGCAGCCCTATTGGCCTCGGGGAAAAACTGTTTTTT. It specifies CASSPIGLGEKLFF.

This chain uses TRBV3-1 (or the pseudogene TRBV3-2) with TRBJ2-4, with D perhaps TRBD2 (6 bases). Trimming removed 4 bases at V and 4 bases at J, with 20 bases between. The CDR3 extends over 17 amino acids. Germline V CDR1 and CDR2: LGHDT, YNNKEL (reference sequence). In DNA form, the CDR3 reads TGTGCCAGCAGCCCCCCCGGCGGGGCGGGCGGGAAAAACATTCAGTACTTC. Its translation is CASSPPGGAGGKNIQYF.

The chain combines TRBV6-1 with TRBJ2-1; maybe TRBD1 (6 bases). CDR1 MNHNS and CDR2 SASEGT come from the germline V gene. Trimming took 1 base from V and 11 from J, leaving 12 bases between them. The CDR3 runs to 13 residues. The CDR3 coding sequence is TGTGCCAGCAGTGAAGATTCGGACAGCCAGCAGTTCTTC. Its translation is CASSEDSDSQQFF.

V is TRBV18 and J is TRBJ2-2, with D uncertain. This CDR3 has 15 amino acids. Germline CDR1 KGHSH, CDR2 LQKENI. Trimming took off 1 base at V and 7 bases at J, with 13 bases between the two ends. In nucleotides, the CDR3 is TGTGCCAGCTCACCACGGATCGAGGTCGGCGGGGAGCTGTTTTTT. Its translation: CASSPRIEVGGELFF.

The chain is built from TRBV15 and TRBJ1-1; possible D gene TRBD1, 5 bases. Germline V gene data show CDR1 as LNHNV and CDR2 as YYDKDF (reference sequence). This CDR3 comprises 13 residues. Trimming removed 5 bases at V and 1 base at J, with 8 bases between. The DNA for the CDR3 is TGTGCCACCAGCGCCCAGGGGAACACTGAAGCTTTCTTT. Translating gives CATSAQGNTEAFF.

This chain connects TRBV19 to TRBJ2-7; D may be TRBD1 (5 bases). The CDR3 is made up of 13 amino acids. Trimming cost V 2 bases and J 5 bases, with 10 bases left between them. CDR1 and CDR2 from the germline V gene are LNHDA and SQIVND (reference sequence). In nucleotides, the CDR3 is TGTGCCAGTAGTATACATGGCAGGGACGAGCAGTACTTC. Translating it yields CASSIHGRDEQYF.